This T cell receptor (beta chain) appears in the sequencing data of a study of blood T cell repertoires in COVID-19 (dated by TCRdb to the early 2020s). Study-level background: Samples covering the acute and convalescent phases of COVID-19 were provided by collaborators in the United States, Italy and Spain. The sample metadata nearly always contained a de-identified subject ID, COVID-19 status, age in years and sex. The samples were drawn from two sources: the first 160 participants of the ongoing ImmuneRACE study, and fewer than 1,500 subjects contributed by 6 global collaborators. The prospective study material was composed of cDNA or gDNA derived from T cells, B-cell-depleted T cells, or PBMCs. A freely available public database, intended as a resource for researchers studying the immune response to SARS-CoV-2, is where the repertoires were released. Where HLA class I and class II types were available, the types were taken from metadata supplied by the sample provider, not from assay-based typing. Deeply sampled blood TCRbeta repertoires from subjects exposed to, actively infected with, or recovered from COVID-19 were included in the dataset.

Concerning this clone itself: The specificity of this receptor is unknown. It has no much larger one-base neighbor in the sample; base qualities were not kept.

TCRbeta CDR3 regions were amplified from genomic DNA using the immunoSEQ Assay, a bias-controlled multiplex PCR. For the original study's pipeline: The number of nucleated cells in each sample was estimated by amplification of reference gene primers within the assay. To quantify the absolute abundance of each unique TCRbeta CDR3 rearrangement, sequence reads were collapsed and filtered. For each sample, productive Simpson clonality was calculated by taking the square root of Simpson's diversity index across productive rearrangements. The table was pulled from immuneACCESS by TCRdb, which kept in-frame rearrangements only. Such tables lose some clones; where checked, under half of the loss comes from unresolved V genes, and the rest has no known cause. That table gives V, J and clone size, and the DNA gave D and trimming. The sample data list over 200,000 clones, and about 85% of these were observed just once. The top ten clonotypes cover 11% of the sample.

The CDR3, from cysteine to phenylalanine, totals 16 residues. Only the CDR3 region is kept as DNA, spanning 48 bases read in frame from base 1. V lost 4 bases and J lost 1 base, and the count of bases not matched to a germline gene is 7. The germline V gene encodes CDR1 SGHRS and CDR2 YFSETQ. Participants in the prospective study were aged roughly 18 to 95 years, lived in about two dozen United States geographic areas, and enrolled through a virtual design. Cohort assignment in the prospective study relied on participant-reported clinical history from a screening survey and a study questionnaire. Recovered participants in ImmuneRACE Cohort 3 were defined as having two consecutive negative NP/OP PCR tests, clearance from a healthcare professional, or resolution of symptoms. In the prospective study, whole blood, serum and a nasopharyngeal or oropharyngeal swab were collected from each participant by mobile phlebotomists. Participants in the prospective study had the option to provide additional blood draws and questionnaires over a roughly 2-month period. Prospective study blood samples were shipped either frozen or at room temperature before DNA extraction.

Overall results and qualifications from the work: The amount of clinical and demographic metadata varied by source and participant and was provided uncurated.

The receptor's source is a man aged 25-45 years who had recovered from COVID-19. The rearranged chain carries TRBV5-1 and TRBJ2-2, with 7 junctional bases fitting TRBD1. Sequenced material: PBMCs or T cells enriched from blood (not recorded which). The DNA sequence reads TGCGCCAGCAGCCTGGTGGGACAGCAGAACACCGGGGAGCTGTTTTTT. This codes for CASSLVGQQNTGELFF.